This T cell receptor (beta chain) was documented in a study of T-cell reconstitution after alpha-beta-depleted transplantation in children. Whole-study findings and limits: Several patients had high TCRbeta diversity at day 60; it came from surviving recipient T cells and thymic progenitors. Expanded graft clones, several hundred of them, were reportedly the source of alpha-beta T cells about two months after transplant. Newly produced T cells mostly accounted for T-cell counts and diversity one year post-transplant.

With 1 base removed from V and 4 bases from J, the gap between germline ends came to 11 bases. The CDR3 totals 15 residues. The germline CDR1 and CDR2 sequences are SGHDN and FVKESK. On this clonotype itself: Antigen unknown.

Researchers prepared the TCRbeta library using unique molecular identifiers, the study reports. TCRdb redid the calling of the PCR reads with MiXCR, one entry per CDR3 protein. The table records 90,000 to 100,000 distinct CDR3 sequences, more than 20% of them present only once. The chain combines TRBV14 with TRBJ2-1; D ambiguous. The sample here was PBMCs, taken before TCRalphabeta/CD19-depleted stem cell transplant. This TCR was sampled from a boy aged 2 to 9 with acute lymphoblastic leukemia, due to receive a stem cell transplant. DNA for the CDR3: TGTGCCAGCAGCCAAGTGGCCAGAAATTACAATGAGCAGTTCTTC. It yields the protein CASSQVARNYNEQFF.